The 27 T cell receptor beta chains below were found in one sample sequenced in a study of blood T cell repertoires in COVID-19. Repertoires were generated with immunoSEQ multiplex PCR, while TCRdb's copy carries only in-frame clones and drops some. Of more than 85,000 clones in the sample, approximately 90% were seen once. The specimen was peripheral blood. These receptors were obtained from a human donor in a cohort sampled during active COVID-19.

This chain links TRBV5-4 with TRBJ1-6; D is undetermined. Germline CDR1 SGHNT, CDR2 YYREEE (reference sequence). The CDR3 is made up of 15 amino acids. The germline V and J ends were trimmed by 3 bases and 0 bases, with 7 bases remaining between them. CDR3 sequence (DNA): TGTGCCAGCAGCTCCCGCGGCTCCTATAATTCACCCCTCCACTTT. Translation: CASSSRGSYNSPLHF.

This chain connects TRBV19 to TRBJ2-1; TRBD2 matches at 11 bases. The V segment lost 5 bases and the J segment 7 bases; nucleotides outside the gene matches: 7. In germline, CDR1 is LNHDA, CDR2 SQIVND (reference sequence). There are 15 residues in the CDR3. The CDR3, as DNA: TGTGCCAGTAGTTCACGACTAGCGGGATCTAATGAGCAGTTCTTC. Translated, it gives CASSSRLAGSNEQFF.

The J gene is TRBJ2-2, the V gene TRBV24-1; 10 nucleotides agree with TRBD1. CDR3 size: 17 residues. Germline trimming cut 8 bases from V and 7 bases from J; bases unmatched to any gene: 15. CDR1 is KGHDR, CDR2 SFDVKD, per germline. CDR3 DNA: TGTGCCACCACTACCTCCGGGACAGGGGCTGGCAACGGGGAGCTGTTTTTT. It translates to CATTTSGTGAGNGELFF.

This clone was seen a single time. The rearrangement uses TRBV29-1 and TRBJ1-1, with 7 bases fitting TRBD1. Trimming at V came to 7 bases and at J to 1 base, leaving 6 bases not matched to a gene. Per the germline V gene, CDR1 is SQVTM and CDR2 is ANQGSEA. The CDR3 extends over 13 amino acids. The CDR3 DNA sequence: TGCAGCGCCGCGGGACAGAGGAACACTGAAGCTTTCTTT. It encodes CSAAGQRNTEAFF.

V gene TRBV4-3 combines with J gene TRBJ2-1; 12 bases are a match to TRBD2. V trimming: 5 bases; J trimming: 6 bases; junction bases outside the gene matches: 8. The CDR3 contains 16 residues. Germline V CDR1 and CDR2: LGHNA, YSLEER. CDR3 sequence: CASSRTSGRIFNEQFF. The DNA of the CDR3 is TGCGCCAGCAGCAGAACTAGCGGGAGGATTTTCAATGAGCAGTTCTTC.

The rearrangement joins TRBV19 to TRBJ2-6, with D hard to call. V lost 3 bases, J lost 0 bases, and 3 bases lay in between. Germline lookup yields CDR1 LNHDA and CDR2 SQIVND (reference sequence). The CDR3 is 14 residues long. Written as DNA, the CDR3 is TGTGCCAGTAGTATGAGCTCTGGGGCCAACGTCCTGACTTTC. It yields the protein CASSMSSGANVLTF.

The chain recombines TRBV28 with TRBJ1-2, with TRBD1 as a possible D gene (5 bases). In germline, CDR1 is MDHEN, CDR2 SYDVKM. V lost 6 bases and J lost 4, with 27 bases in between. CDR3 length: 18 residues. This CDR3 is CASSSRAPGREGIYGYTF. The CDR3 DNA sequence: TGTGCCAGCAGCTCGAGGGCACCTGGGAGGGAGGGGATCTATGGCTACACCTTC.

The V and J genes are TRBV6-6 and TRBJ1-5; tentative D call: TRBD1 (6 bases). Between the trimmed V and J ends, which lost 6 bases and 5 bases, there was a span of 11 bases. In germline, CDR1 is MNHNY, CDR2 SVGAGI (reference sequence). The CDR3 is made up of 13 amino acids. The CDR3 region is CASRTYRDQPQHF. CDR3 coding DNA: TGTGCCAGCAGGACCTACAGGGATCAGCCCCAGCATTTT.

This clone was seen once. This sequence joins TRBV11-2 and TRBJ2-5; TRBD2 matches 9 bases. Trimming cost V 1 base and J 4 bases; bases outside gene matches: 4. This CDR3 is 15 amino acids long. Germline CDR1 SGHAT, CDR2 FQNNGV. This CDR3 reads CASSLGAGGPETQYF. In nucleotides, the CDR3 is TGTGCCAGCAGCTTAGGGGCGGGGGGGCCAGAGACCCAGTACTTC.

V gene TRBV7-9 combines with J gene TRBJ1-2; D remains ambiguous. Germline CDR1 SEHNR, CDR2 FQNEAQ (reference sequence). V was trimmed by 1 base and J by 6 bases, leaving 9 bases between them. The CDR3 totals 13 residues. CDR3 DNA sequence: TGTGCCAGCAGCTTAGGTACAGTGAATGGCTACACCTTC. Amino acids: CASSLGTVNGYTF.

The chain combines TRBV28 with TRBJ1-3; D gene uncertain. CDR1 and CDR2 (germline): MDHEN, SYDVKM. Trimming removed 3 bases at V and 0 bases at J, with 18 bases between. The CDR3 is made up of 18 amino acids. The CDR3 is CASSFELRGSSSGNTIYF. The CDR3 DNA is TGTGCCAGCAGTTTTGAGTTGCGGGGATCCTCCTCTGGAAACACCATATATTTT.

The chain has TRBV19 and TRBJ1-1, with TRBD1 matching over 10 bases. Trimming took 5 bases from V and 1 from J; bases not matched to a gene: 4. The V gene's germline CDR1 is LNHDA and CDR2 SQIVND (reference sequence). The CDR3 is made up of 15 amino acids. The CDR3 coding sequence is TGTGCCAGTAGTCCCCGGACAGGGGGGAACACTGAAGCTTTCTTT. Translated, it gives CASSPRTGGNTEAFF.

This chain joins TRBV6-1 and TRBJ2-7; 7 nucleotides align to TRBD1. The CDR3 runs 18 residues. Germline V gives CDR1 MNHNS, CDR2 SASEGT. The V and J ends lost 4 bases and 1 base, in that order; junction bases with no gene match: 16. CDR3 DNA sequence: TGTGCCAGCAGTGGGGGGACAGTACTCCCCTTAAGGTCCTACGAGCAGTACTTC. Translation: CASSGGTVLPLRSYEQYF.

The chain has TRBV6-6 and TRBJ1-1, with a tentative D call TRBD1 (6 bases). The CDR3 is 15 amino acids. Germline V CDR1 and CDR2: MNHNY, SVGAGI (reference sequence). V lost 2 bases and J 5 bases, leaving 15 bases between the germline ends. CDR3 loop: CASSYPGRGATEAFF. The CDR3 DNA follows: TGTGCCAGCAGTTACCCCGGGAGGGGGGCAACTGAAGCTTTCTTT.

Only one count was recorded for this clone. The chain joins TRBV6-1 to TRBJ2-3; possibly TRBD2 for D (6 bases). The CDR3 runs to 18 residues. Germline V lookup: CDR1 MNHNS, CDR2 SASEGT. V lost 2 bases, J lost 4 bases, and 22 bases lay in between. The CDR3 region is CASSEFSLNLGGPDTQYF. Written as DNA, the CDR3 is TGTGCCAGCAGTGAATTCAGTCTTAACCTGGGGGGTCCAGATACGCAGTATTTT.

This chain links TRBV2 with TRBJ1-4; a weak D match, TRBD1 (6 bases). CDR1 and CDR2 from the germline V gene are SNHLY and FYNNEI. The V end lost 6 bases, the J end lost 6 bases, and 17 bases lay between the germline ends. The CDR3 is 15 residues long. The CDR3 reads CASRTQGRADEKLFF. CDR3 in DNA: TGTGCCAGCAGAACCCAGGGGAGGGCGGATGAAAAACTGTTTTTT. The whole variable domain, filled in from reference TRBV2 and TRBJ1-4, reads EPEVTQTPSHQVTQMGQEVILRCVPISNHLYFYWYRQILGQKVEFLVSFYNNEISEKSEIFDDQFSVERPDGSNFTLKIRSTKLEDSAMYFCASRTQGRADEKLFFGSGTQLSVL.

V is TRBV7-2 and J is TRBJ2-3, with 8 bases lining up with TRBD2. This CDR3 has 17 residues. V shed 2 bases, J shed 2 bases, and the junction held 9 bases outside the gene matches. CDR1 is SGHTA, CDR2 FQGNSA, per germline. The chain's CDR3 is CASSLRPSGRVTDTQYF. As DNA, the CDR3 is TGTGCCAGCAGCTTACGGCCTTCCGGGAGGGTCACAGATACGCAGTATTTT.

The rearrangement uses TRBV5-4 and TRBJ1-3; the D is unclear. The V gene's germline CDR1 is SGHNT and CDR2 YYREEE (reference sequence). The CDR3 is made up of 15 amino acids. Trimming left V 4 bases short and J 4 bases short, with 15 bases between. CDR3 in DNA: TGTGCCAGCAGCCTAGGAGGATTATTGGGAAACACCATATATTTT. Protein: CASSLGGLLGNTIYF.

The rearrangement uses TRBV11-2 and TRBJ2-7; 12 bases match TRBD2. The CDR3 has 15 amino acids. Trimming cost V 6 bases and J 1 base; bases outside gene matches: 4. CDR1 SGHAT and CDR2 FQNNGV come from the germline V gene. Written as DNA, the CDR3 is TGTGCCAGCAGTTCGCTAGCGGGAGGGTCCTACGAGCAGTACTTC. This codes for CASSSLAGGSYEQYF. Full variable domain (remainder filled in from reference TRBV11-2 and TRBJ2-7): EAGVAQSPRYKIIEKRQSVAFWCNPISGHATLYWYQQILGQGPKLLIQFQNNGVVDDSQLPKDRFSAERLKGVDSTLKIQPAKLEDSAVYLCASSSLAGGSYEQYFGPGTRLTVT.

This clone appeared a few times. V usage is TRBV10-3 and J usage is TRBJ2-5; maybe TRBD2 (6 bases). Germline CDR1 is ENHRY and CDR2 is SYGVKD. This CDR3 spans 15 amino acids. Trimming shortened V by 6 bases and J by 1 base, and 15 bases separated the two germline ends. In nucleotides, the CDR3 is TGTGCCATCAGCCTCACAGCGGGCAGCCAAGAGACCCAGTACTTC. Protein sequence: CAISLTAGSQETQYF.

The chain couples TRBV29-1 to TRBJ1-2; D gene ambiguous. The CDR3 contains 14 residues. V dropped 3 bases and J dropped 2 bases, with 13 bases sitting between them. CDR1 and CDR2 (germline): SQVTM, ANQGSEA. In DNA form, the CDR3 reads TGCAGCGTTGACGAGGGTGAGAGGAACTATGGCTACACCTTC. This sequence encodes CSVDEGERNYGYTF. The entire variable domain, with the rest obtained from reference TRBV29-1 and TRBJ1-2, is as follows: SAVISQKPSRDICQRGTSLTIQCQVDSQVTMMFWYRQQPGQSLTLIATANQGSEATYESGFVIDKFPISRPNLTFSTLTVSNMSPEDSSIYLCSVDEGERNYGYTFGSGTRLTVV.

The V gene is TRBV4-3, the J gene TRBJ1-4, with D possibly being TRBD1 (5 bases). The V gene's germline CDR1 is LGHNA and CDR2 YSLEER. CDR3 length: 17 residues. V was pared by 4 bases and J by 5 bases, with 20 bases between. The CDR3 sequence: CASSPKHLQARNEKLFF. CDR3 bases: TGCGCCAGCAGCCCCAAACACCTACAGGCGCGAAATGAAAAACTGTTTTTT.

The V and J genes are TRBV5-1 and TRBJ2-7, with 8 bases identical to TRBD1. There are 15 residues in the CDR3. Trimming at V came to 4 bases and at J to 4 bases, leaving 10 bases not matched to a gene. CDR1 SGHRS and CDR2 YFSETQ come from the germline V gene. The CDR3 region has the DNA TGCGCCAGCAGCCCTGGACAGGGTCTAGTATACGAGCAGTACTTC. It specifies CASSPGQGLVYEQYF. Full variable domain (missing parts from reference TRBV5-1 and TRBJ2-7): KAGVTQTPRYLIKTRGQQVTLSCSPISGHRSVSWYQQTPGQGLQFLFEYFSETQRNKGNFPGRFSGRQFSNSRSEMNVSTLELGDSALYLCASSPGQGLVYEQYFGPGTRLTVT.

The chain is built from TRBV19 and TRBJ2-3; 7 positions match TRBD1. The germline V gene encodes CDR1 LNHDA and CDR2 SQIVND (reference sequence). The CDR3 contains 17 residues. V lost 3 bases, J lost 0 bases, and 9 bases stayed unmatched. In DNA, the CDR3 is TGTGCCAGTAGTATTCCCCTGGGACAGAAGAGCACAGATACGCAGTATTTT. This encodes CASSIPLGQKSTDTQYF. Full variable domain (missing parts from reference TRBV19 and TRBJ2-3): DGGITQSPKYLFRKEGQNVTLSCEQNLNHDAMYWYRQDPGQGLRLIYYSQIVNDFQKGDIAEGYSVSREKKESFPLTVTSAQKNPTAFYLCASSIPLGQKSTDTQYFGPGTRLTVL.

This sequence joins TRBV12-3 or TRBV12-4 and TRBJ1-6; no definite D call. The CDR3 has 12 amino acids. The ends were cut back, 8 bases at V and 4 bases at J, with 6 bases in the middle. The CDR3 DNA reads as TGTGCCAGCGGAGGGTATAATTCACCCCTCCACTTT. It encodes CASGGYNSPLHF.

This rearrangement joins TRBV28 to TRBJ1-1, with D unclear. The CDR3 totals 11 residues. Germline CDR1 is MDHEN and CDR2 is SYDVKM. Deletions cut 8 bases from V and 10 bases from J, with 14 bases between. The CDR3: CASSERVGAFF. In nucleotides, the CDR3 is TGTGCCAGCTCCGAGAGAGTCGGAGCTTTCTTT. Combining the CDR3 with reference TRBV28 and TRBJ1-1 gives the whole variable domain DVKVTQSSRYLVKRTGEKVFLECVQDMDHENMFWYRQDPGLGLRLIYFSYDVKMKEKGDIPEGYSVSREKKERFSLILESASTNQTSMYLCASSERVGAFFGQGTRLTVV.

The chain joins TRBV7-9 to TRBJ2-1, with D tentatively TRBD2 (6 bases). There are 15 residues in the CDR3. Looked up from germline, CDR1 is SEHNR and CDR2 is FQNEAQ (reference sequence). V lost 4 bases and J lost 7, with 17 bases in between. The CDR3 sequence: CASSSGDSFGNEQFF. CDR3 DNA sequence: TGTGCCAGCAGCTCCGGGGACTCCTTCGGTAATGAGCAGTTCTTC. Based on the CDR3 plus reference TRBV7-9 and TRBJ2-1, the full variable domain is DTGVSQNPRHKITKRGQNVTFRCDPISEHNRLYWYRQTLGQGPEFLTYFQNEAQLEKSRLLSDRFSAERPKGSFSTLEIQRTEQGDSAMYLCASSSGDSFGNEQFFGPGTRLTVL.